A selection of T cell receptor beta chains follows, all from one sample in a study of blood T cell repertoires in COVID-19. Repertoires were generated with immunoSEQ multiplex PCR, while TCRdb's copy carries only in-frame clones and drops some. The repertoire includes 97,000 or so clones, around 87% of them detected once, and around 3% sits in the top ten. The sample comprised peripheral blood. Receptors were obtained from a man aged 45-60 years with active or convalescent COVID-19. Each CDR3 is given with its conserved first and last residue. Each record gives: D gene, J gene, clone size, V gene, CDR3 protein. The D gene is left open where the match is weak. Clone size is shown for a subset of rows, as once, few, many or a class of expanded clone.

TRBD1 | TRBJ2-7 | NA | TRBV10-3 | CAISDSGTGAYEQYF
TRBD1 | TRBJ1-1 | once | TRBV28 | CASSSPLDRLEAFF
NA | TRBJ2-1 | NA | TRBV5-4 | CASSKRPGEQFF
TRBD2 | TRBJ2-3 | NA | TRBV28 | CASSLVAGLVPDTQYF
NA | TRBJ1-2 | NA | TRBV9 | CASSVDSNYGYTF
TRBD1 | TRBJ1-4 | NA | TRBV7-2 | CASSGTPGQPTGKLFF
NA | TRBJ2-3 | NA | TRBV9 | CASSVEAGVDTQYF
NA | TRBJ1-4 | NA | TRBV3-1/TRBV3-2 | CASSQSTGRNEKLFF
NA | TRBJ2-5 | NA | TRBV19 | CASSPRGRRQEETQYF
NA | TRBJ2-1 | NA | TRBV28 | CASSPGTALLNNEQFF
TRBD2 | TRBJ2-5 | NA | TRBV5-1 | CASSLTLTGGQETQYF
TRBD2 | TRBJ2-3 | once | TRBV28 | CASSLFVGLAGGHTDTQYF
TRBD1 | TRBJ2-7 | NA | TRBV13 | CASSTGVEQYF
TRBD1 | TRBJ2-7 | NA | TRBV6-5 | CASKPGQGTYEQYF
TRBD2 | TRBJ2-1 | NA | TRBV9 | CASSVAPGTSYEQFF
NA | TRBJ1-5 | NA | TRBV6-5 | CASRDRPEQPQHF
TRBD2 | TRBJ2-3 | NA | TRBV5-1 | CASSPGTSGKADTQYF
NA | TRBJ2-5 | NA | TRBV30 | CAWSPLSGETQYF
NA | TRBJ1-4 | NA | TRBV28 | CASSPRVTNEKLFF
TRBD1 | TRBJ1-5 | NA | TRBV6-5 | CASSYEGQGGQPQHF
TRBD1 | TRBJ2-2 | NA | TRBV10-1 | CASSELGQGADTGELFF
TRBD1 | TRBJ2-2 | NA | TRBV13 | CASSLGWGQGNTGELFF
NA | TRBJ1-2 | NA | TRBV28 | CASSLQGTSYGYTF
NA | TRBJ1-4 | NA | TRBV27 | CASSFSRINEKLFF
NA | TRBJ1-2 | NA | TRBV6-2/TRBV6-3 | CASSPTGTPNYGYTF
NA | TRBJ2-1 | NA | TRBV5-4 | CASSLFGNEQFF
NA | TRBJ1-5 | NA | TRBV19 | CASSLAGVGQPQHF
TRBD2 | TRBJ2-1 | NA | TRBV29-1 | CSVEGTSGYNEQFF
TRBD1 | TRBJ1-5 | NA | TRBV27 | CASRAGTGNQPQHF
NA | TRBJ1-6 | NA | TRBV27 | CASSLMGRDSNSPLHF
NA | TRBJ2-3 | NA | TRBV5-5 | CASSFMRRTDTQYF